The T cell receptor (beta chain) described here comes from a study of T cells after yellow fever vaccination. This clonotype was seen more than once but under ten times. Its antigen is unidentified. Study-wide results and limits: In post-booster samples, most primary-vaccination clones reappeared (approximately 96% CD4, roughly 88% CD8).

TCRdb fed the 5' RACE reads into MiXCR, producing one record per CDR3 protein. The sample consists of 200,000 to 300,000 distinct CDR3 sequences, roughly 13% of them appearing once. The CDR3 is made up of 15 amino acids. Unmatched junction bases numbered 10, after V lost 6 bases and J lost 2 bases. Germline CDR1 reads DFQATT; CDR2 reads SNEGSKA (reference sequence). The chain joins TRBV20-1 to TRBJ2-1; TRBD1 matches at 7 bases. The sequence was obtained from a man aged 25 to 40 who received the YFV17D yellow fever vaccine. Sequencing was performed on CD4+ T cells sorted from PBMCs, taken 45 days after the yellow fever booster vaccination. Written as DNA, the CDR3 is TGCAGTGCAACACAGGGGATGGGGCCCTACAATGAGCAGTTCTTC. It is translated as CSATQGMGPYNEQFF.